The subject of this entry is one T cell receptor (beta chain). Authors' processing steps: Amplification from reference gene primers served as the basis for estimated nucleated cell counts. Here immunoSEQ multiplex PCR was the method, and the copy in TCRdb shows in-frame clones only, minus some. V, J and clone size are those of that table, while D and trimming were read from the DNA. The sample lists 200,000 to 250,000 clones; roughly 84% were seen once. The data originate from a study of blood T cell repertoires in COVID-19. Study context: PBMCs, B-cell-depleted T cells, or T cells provided the cDNA or gDNA that made up the material.

The CDR3 consists of 13 residues. The V gene's germline CDR1 is KGHDR and CDR2 SFDVKD. The J segment lost 6 bases and the V segment lost 9 bases, leaving 6 bases of the junction unmatched. Material: peripheral blood. This TCR came from an elderly woman with acute or convalescent COVID-19. The rearrangement uses TRBV24-1 and TRBJ2-2, with TRBD1 matching 7 bases. The CDR3 region is CATGTEGPGELFF. In nucleotides, the CDR3 is TGTGCCACCGGGACAGAAGGCCCCGGGGAGCTGTTTTTT.